Reported below is one T cell receptor beta chain. Germline V gene sequence: CDR1 SGHAT, CDR2 FQNNGV. V gave up 5 bases and J gave up 2 bases, with 13 bases separating them. The CDR3 consists of 16 residues. The source of the sample is a study of control samples from healthy donors and cancer patients. Measured with immunoSEQ multiplex PCR; TCRdb has only the in-frame clones, and not every one. Among 130,000 or so clones listed, roughly 94% were seen once. The sequence was obtained from a man in his sixties with colorectal cancer. The chain carries TRBV11-2 and TRBJ2-6; D remains unclear. The specimen sequenced was PBMCs. The CDR3 DNA follows: TGTGCCAGCAGCCTTCCTGGCCTGCCTGGGGCCAACGTCCTGACTTTC. This sequence encodes CASSLPGLPGANVLTF.